This T cell receptor beta chain was recorded in a study of yellow fever vaccine responses in identical twins. Study outcomes and limitations: Twins showed a vaccine T cell response that reportedly seemed partly convergent, partly personalized.

J gave up 8 bases and V 1 base, and 20 bases lay outside the gene matches. CDR1 and CDR2 from the germline V gene are LNHDA and SQIVND (reference sequence). The CDR3 is 20 residues long. For this clonotype: The antigen remains undetermined.

One entry per CDR3 protein, called by TCRdb with MiXCR from the RT-PCR reads. The table includes under 25,000 distinct CDR3 sequences, approximately 70% detected once. The origin of this receptor is a woman in her late teens or twenties who received the yellow fever vaccine. Sequenced material: T cells from blood (PBMCs), unsorted or a sorted subset (not recorded which), taken before or after yellow fever vaccination (not recorded which). The J gene is TRBJ2-1, the V gene TRBV19, with 10 bases identical to TRBD2. Written as DNA, the CDR3 is TGTGCCAGTAGTATAGTGCTAGCGGGAGCCCTAACCAGTGTGTTAGATGAGCAGTTCTTC. Translated, it gives CASSIVLAGALTSVLDEQFF.